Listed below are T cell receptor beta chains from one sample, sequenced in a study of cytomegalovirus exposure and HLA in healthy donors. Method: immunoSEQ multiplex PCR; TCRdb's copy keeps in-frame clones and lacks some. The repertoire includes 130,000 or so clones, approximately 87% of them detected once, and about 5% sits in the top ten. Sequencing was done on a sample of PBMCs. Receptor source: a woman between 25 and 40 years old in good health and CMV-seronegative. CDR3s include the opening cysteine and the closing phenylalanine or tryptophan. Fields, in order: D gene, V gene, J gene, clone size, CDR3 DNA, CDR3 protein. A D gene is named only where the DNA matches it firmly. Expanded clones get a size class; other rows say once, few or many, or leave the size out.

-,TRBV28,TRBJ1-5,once,TGTGCCAGCAGACGCCCAAGTCCAGGCAATCAGCCCCAGCATTTT,CASRRPSPGNQPQHF
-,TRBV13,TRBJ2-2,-,TGTGCCAGCAGCTCACGCGGGGCCAGCGGAACCGGGGAGCTGTTTTTT,CASSSRGASGTGELFF
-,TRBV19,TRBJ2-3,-,TGTGCCAGTCGACTAGACTTCACAGATACGCAGTATTTT,CASRLDFTDTQYF
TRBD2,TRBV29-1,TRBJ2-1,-,TGCAGCGTTGAATCAGGACTAGTCCCCTACAATGAGCAGTTCTTC,CSVESGLVPYNEQFF
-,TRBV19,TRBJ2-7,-,TGTGCCAGTAGTATAGCCAACGGCGGGGAGCAGTACTTC,CASSIANGGEQYF
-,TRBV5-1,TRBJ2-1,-,TGCGCCAGCAGCTTGGATTCGACTATTGGTGAGCAGTTCTTC,CASSLDSTIGEQFF
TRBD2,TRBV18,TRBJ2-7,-,TGTGCCAGCTCACCTACCTTTAGCGGGCCCGGGAGCTCCTACGAGCAGTACTTC,CASSPTFSGPGSSYEQYF
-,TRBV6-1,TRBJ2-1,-,TGTGCCAGCAGTAACCTAGGATATGAGCAGTTCTTC,CASSNLGYEQFF
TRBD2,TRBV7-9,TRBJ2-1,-,TGTGCCAGCAGACATAGCGGGCCCTCCTACAATGAGCAGTTCTTC,CASRHSGPSYNEQFF
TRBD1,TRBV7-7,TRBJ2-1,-,TGTGCTAGCAGCTTAGCGAGGCCGGGACAGAGCGGTGAGCAGTTCTTC,CASSLARPGQSGEQFF
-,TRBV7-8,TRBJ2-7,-,TGTGCCAGCAGCAGAGCAGGGCTGGTAATCTACGAGCAGTACTTC,CASSRAGLVIYEQYF
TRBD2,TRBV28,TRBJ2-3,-,TGTGCCAGCAGCGCGGGACTAGCGGGGGATACGCAGTATTTT,CASSAGLAGDTQYF
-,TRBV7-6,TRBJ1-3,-,TGTGCCAGCAGCCAGCCCTACAGGCTCCCGGATACTTTCTCTGGAAACACCATATATTTT,CASSQPYRLPDTFSGNTIYF
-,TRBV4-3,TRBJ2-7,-,TGCGCCAGCAGCCAAGGGAGGGGACCGTCCTACGAGCAGTACTTC,CASSQGRGPSYEQYF
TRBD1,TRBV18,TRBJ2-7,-,TGTGCCAGCTCACCAGGGACAGGGGAGGCCTACGAGCAGTACTTC,CASSPGTGEAYEQYF
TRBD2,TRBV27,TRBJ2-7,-,TGTGCCAGCAGTTTGGGGCTAGCGGGAGTCGGGGAGCAGTACTTC,CASSLGLAGVGEQYF
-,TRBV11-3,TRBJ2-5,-,TGTGCCAGCAGCTTCGGGACTTTGCCACAAGAGACCCAGTACTTC,CASSFGTLPQETQYF
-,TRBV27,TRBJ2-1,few,TGTGCCAGCAGTGACTCAGGGCAGGGCGACTTCAATGAGCAGTTCTTC,CASSDSGQGDFNEQFF
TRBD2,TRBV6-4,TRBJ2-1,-,TGTGCCAGCAGGGCTAGCGGGGGGAATGAGCAGTTCTTC,CASRASGGNEQFF
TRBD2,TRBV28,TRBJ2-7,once,TGTGCCAGCAGTTTCGGGGGGAAGCAGTACTTC,CASSFGGKQYF
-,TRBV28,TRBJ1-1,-,TGTGCCAGCAGGTTCGGTACTGAAGCTTTCTTT,CASRFGTEAFF
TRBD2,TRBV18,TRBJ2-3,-,TGTGCCAGCTCACCCCCTACTAGCGGGAGTACCGATACGCAGTATTTT,CASSPPTSGSTDTQYF
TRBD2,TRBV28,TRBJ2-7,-,TGTGCCAGCAGAGCAGCGGGAGGTTCCTACGAGCAGTACTTC,CASRAAGGSYEQYF
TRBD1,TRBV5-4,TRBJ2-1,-,TGTGCCAGCAGCTCCCGGGACAGGGTAGAGCAGTTCTTC,CASSSRDRVEQFF
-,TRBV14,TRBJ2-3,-,TGTGCCAGCAGCTTGGGACACCCCGAGACAGATACGCAGTATTTT,CASSLGHPETDTQYF
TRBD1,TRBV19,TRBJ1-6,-,TGTGCCAGTAGTATACCGACAGGGGGTTCACCCCTCCACTTT,CASSIPTGGSPLHF
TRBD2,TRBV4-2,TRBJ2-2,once,TGTGCCAGCAGCCAAGAAGGTATACTAGCGGAAGGCGGGGAGCTGTTTTTT,CASSQEGILAEGGELFF
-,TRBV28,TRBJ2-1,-,TGTGCCAGCACCAATCAGGTCTACAATGAGCAGTTCTTC,CASTNQVYNEQFF
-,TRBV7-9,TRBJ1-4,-,TGTGCCAGCAGCTTAGGGCAGGGAAATGAAAAACTGTTTTTT,CASSLGQGNEKLFF
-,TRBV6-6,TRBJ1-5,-,TGTGCCAGCAGTTTATCGGGGTCGTACCAGCCCCAGCATTTT,CASSLSGSYQPQHF
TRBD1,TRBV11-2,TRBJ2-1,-,TGTGCCAGCAGTTCCGGGACAGGGGGCTCGGATGAGCAGTTCTTC,CASSSGTGGSDEQFF
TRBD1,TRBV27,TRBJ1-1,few,TGTGCCACCAAGGGGACAGGCCATGGGACTGAAGCTTTCTTT,CATKGTGHGTEAFF
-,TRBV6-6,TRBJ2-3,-,TGTGCCAGCAGTTACGGGAGGAGCACAGATACGCAGTATTTT,CASSYGRSTDTQYF
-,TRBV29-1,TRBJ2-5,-,TGCAGCGTTGAAGAACAGCCCCAAGAGACCCAGTACTTC,CSVEEQPQETQYF
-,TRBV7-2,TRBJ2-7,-,TGTGCCAGCAGCTTTCAGGGTTACGAGCAGTACTTC,CASSFQGYEQYF
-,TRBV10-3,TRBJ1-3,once,TGTGCCATCAGTGAGTTGACAGCCTCTGGAAACACCATATATTTT,CAISELTASGNTIYF
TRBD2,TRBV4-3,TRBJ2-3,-,TGCGCCAGCAGCCAGGAACTAGCGGGGGGCACAGATACGCAGTATTTT,CASSQELAGGTDTQYF
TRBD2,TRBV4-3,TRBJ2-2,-,TGCGCCAGCAGCCGCCACCTAGCGGGGGAGAACACCGGGGAGCTGTTTTTT,CASSRHLAGENTGELFF
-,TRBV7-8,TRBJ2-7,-,TGTGCCAGCAGCTTTGGGGCCAAGGACGAGCAGTACTTC,CASSFGAKDEQYF
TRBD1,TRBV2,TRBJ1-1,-,TGTGCCAGCAGCGTCAATTTCCGGGACAGGGGACAAGCTTTCTTT,CASSVNFRDRGQAFF
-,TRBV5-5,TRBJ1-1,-,TGTGCCAGCAGCTTGGAAGAGGCTGAAGCTTTCTTT,CASSLEEAEAFF